This TCR beta chain was documented in a study of CXCR3-negative and CXCR3-positive naive CD8 T cells. As to this clonotype: No antigen is known for it.

CD8+ T cell subsets were each sorted in triplicate, approximately 270,000 cells apiece. 5' RACE that incorporated UMI labels was used to prepare the TRB cDNA libraries. TCRdb re-called the 5' RACE reads and catalogs CDR3 proteins one per entry, DNA excluded. This table holds just under 90,000 distinct CDR3 sequences. Study-level findings and limits: No difference in surface CD5 was seen between naive subsets, and TCR strength was inferred from TRB CDR3 properties. Diversity was high in both naive subsets and much lower in memory cells. Higher TRB CDR3 hydrophobicity marked CXCR3-positive naive cells relative to CXCR3-negative naive cells.

Per the germline V gene, CDR1 is SNHLY and CDR2 is FYNNEI. The CDR3 totals 15 residues. Material: naive CXCR3+ CD8+ T cells from blood. As to subset: CD45RO-CCR7+CD27+CD95- naive CD8+ T cells expressing CXCR3 (TNR3+). The chain is built from TRBV2 and TRBJ2-1. The TCR originated in a human donor in good health. Some clones in this sample may be carry-over from other donors' samples. The CDR3 reads CASIRSQGSYNEQFF.